A single sample is the source of the 10 T cell receptor beta chains below, sequenced in a study of blood T cell repertoires in COVID-19. Clones were sequenced by immunoSEQ multiplex PCR, and TCRdb holds only the in-frame ones, with some missing. In the table there are over 350,000 clones, approximately 90% of which are singletons. The sample was PBMCs or T cells enriched from blood (not recorded which). Receptors originate from a middle-aged woman who had been exposed to COVID-19.

The J gene is TRBJ1-1, the V gene TRBV7-2; possible D gene TRBD1, 6 bases. Deletions cut 2 bases from V and 1 base from J, with 8 bases between. CDR1 SGHTA and CDR2 FQGNSA come from the germline V gene. The CDR3 length is 14 residues. The DNA of the CDR3 is TGTGCCAGCAGCTTACAGGGACAGAACACTGAAGCTTTCTTT. It yields the protein CASSLQGQNTEAFF.

CDR3 protein: CATRGPNEKLFF. The DNA of the CDR3 is TGTGCCACCAGGGGGCCCAATGAAAAACTGTTTTTT. This chain uses TRBV24-1 with TRBJ1-4; tentatively, D is TRBD1 (5 bases). CDR1 KGHDR and CDR2 SFDVKD come from the germline V gene. CDR3 length: 12 residues. Trimming took 7 bases from V and 5 from J, leaving 7 bases between them.

The chain combines TRBV6-5 with TRBJ1-6, with D unresolved. V was cut by 7 bases and J by 9 bases, with 16 bases left in between. Germline V lookup: CDR1 MNHEY, CDR2 SVGAGI. This CDR3 comprises 14 residues. The CDR3 here is CASTTATRGSPLHF. The CDR3 DNA follows: TGTGCCAGCACTACAGCTACCCGGGGTTCACCCCTCCACTTT.

This clone has a single count. The rearrangement uses TRBV2 and TRBJ1-1; D is possibly TRBD1 (6 bases). The V and J ends lost 7 bases and 2 bases respectively, with 11 bases between them. CDR3 length equals 13 residues. Germline V gene sequence: CDR1 SNHLY, CDR2 FYNNEI. CDR3 loop: CASKDRTNTEAFF. CDR3 coding DNA: TGTGCCAGCAAGGACAGAACTAACACTGAAGCTTTCTTT.

The V call is TRBV27, the J call TRBJ1-3, with D hard to call. Trimming removed 3 bases from V and 7 bases from J, with 10 bases in between. CDR3 length equals 13 residues. Germline V lookup: CDR1 MNHEY, CDR2 SMNVEV (reference sequence). The CDR3 DNA follows: TGTGCCAGCAGTTTCACGGGTGGGAACACCATATATTTT. Protein: CASSFTGGNTIYF.

This sequence joins TRBV27 and TRBJ2-3, with D possibly TRBD2 on 6 matching bases. Trimming left V 5 bases short and J 6 bases short, with 15 bases between. The CDR3 sequence is 14 residues long. CDR1 and CDR2 from the germline V gene are MNHEY and SMNVEV (reference sequence). This CDR3 is CASSPRTTADTQYF. Written as DNA, the CDR3 is TGTGCCAGCAGTCCGAGGACTACCGCGGATACGCAGTATTTT.

The V call is TRBV27, the J call TRBJ2-1; 8 bases align to TRBD1. This CDR3 spans 15 amino acids. The V and J ends lost 8 bases and 2 bases, in that order; junction bases with no gene match: 8. Per germline, CDR1 MNHEY and CDR2 SMNVEV (reference sequence). The DNA of the CDR3 is TGTGCCAGCGGTTACGGGGACAGGCCCTACAATGAGCAGTTCTTC. It codes for CASGYGDRPYNEQFF.

This sequence joins TRBV28 and TRBJ2-1; 9 bases line up with TRBD2. J lost 0 bases, V lost 7 bases, and 7 bases had no gene match. The CDR3 is 16 amino acids. Germline values: CDR1 MDHEN, CDR2 SYDVKM. CDR3 sequence: CASTDSSGISYNEQFF. The CDR3 coding sequence is TGTGCCAGCACCGACTCTAGCGGGATCTCCTACAATGAGCAGTTCTTC. The variable domain in full, completed from reference TRBV28 and TRBJ2-1, reads DVKVTQSSRYLVKRTGEKVFLECVQDMDHENMFWYRQDPGLGLRLIYFSYDVKMKEKGDIPEGYSVSREKKERFSLILESASTNQTSMYLCASTDSSGISYNEQFFGPGTRLTVL.

The CDR3 protein is CASSSHTGKKGFF. The CDR3 DNA is TGTGCCAGCAGTTCACATACAGGGAAGAAGGGCTTCTTC. The chain employs TRBV6-2 or TRBV6-3 and TRBJ2-1; D is possibly TRBD1 (6 bases). V dropped 4 bases and J dropped 16 bases, with 20 bases sitting between them. Germline V CDR1 and CDR2: MNHEY, SVGEGT. The CDR3 consists of 13 residues.

The J gene is TRBJ1-1, the V gene TRBV19, with D perhaps TRBD1 (6 bases). V was clipped by 5 bases and J by 1 base, with 17 bases between them. Germline CDR1 LNHDA, CDR2 SQIVND (reference sequence). The CDR3 has 16 amino acids. The CDR3 here is CASSVSYRAANTEAFF. CDR3 nucleotide sequence: TGTGCCAGTAGTGTTTCCTACAGGGCCGCGAACACTGAAGCTTTCTTT.